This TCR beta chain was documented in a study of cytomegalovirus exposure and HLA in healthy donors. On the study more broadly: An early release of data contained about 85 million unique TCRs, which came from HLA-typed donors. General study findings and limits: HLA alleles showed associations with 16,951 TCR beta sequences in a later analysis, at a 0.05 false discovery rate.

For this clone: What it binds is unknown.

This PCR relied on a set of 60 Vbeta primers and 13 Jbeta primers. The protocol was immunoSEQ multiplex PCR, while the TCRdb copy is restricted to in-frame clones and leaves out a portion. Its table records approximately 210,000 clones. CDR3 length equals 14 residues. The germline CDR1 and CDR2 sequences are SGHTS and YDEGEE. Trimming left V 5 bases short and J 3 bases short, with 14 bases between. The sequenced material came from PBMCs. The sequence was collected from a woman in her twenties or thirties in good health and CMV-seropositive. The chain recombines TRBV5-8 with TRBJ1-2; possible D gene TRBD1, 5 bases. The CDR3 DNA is TGTGCCAGCAGTTTCGATATGACAGACTATGGCTACACCTTC. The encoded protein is CASSFDMTDYGYTF.